The subject of this entry is one T cell receptor (beta chain). Its antigen is undetermined. The CDR3 runs 16 residues. J was trimmed by 0 bases and V by 3 bases; bases with no gene match: 5. CDR1 KGHSH and CDR2 LQKENI come from the germline V gene. It was with 60 Vbeta and 13 Jbeta primers that the PCR ran. In the original workflow: Approximately 11 million of the roughly 77 million unique TCR beta chains counted in a later analysis were shared. The protocol was immunoSEQ multiplex PCR, while the TCRdb copy is restricted to in-frame clones and leaves out a portion. That table furnishes V, J and clone size, whereas the DNA furnished D and trimming. Its table lists 140,000 or so clones. The data are from a study of cytomegalovirus exposure and HLA in healthy donors. Study results and limitations: The study assumed roughly uniform donor sequencing depth for presence/absence analyses. Donors belonging to an Asian-associated ancestry cluster reportedly showed fewer N-insertions in productive TCRs than the roughly 670-donor mean, according to what a later analysis found. Later analysis revealed greater clonal expansion in HLA-associated TCR beta chains than in equally common others.

The clonotype originates from a male donor in good health and CMV-seronegative. This chain connects TRBV18 to TRBJ1-3; 7 nucleotides line up with TRBD1. Specimen: PBMCs. In nucleotides, the CDR3 is TGTGCCAGCTCACCGGGACAGCTACACTCTGGAAACACCATATATTTT. It translates to CASSPGQLHSGNTIYF.